The 7 T cell receptor beta chains in this list originate from one sample, sequenced in a study of blood T cell repertoires in COVID-19. The protocol was immunoSEQ multiplex PCR, while the TCRdb copy is restricted to in-frame clones and leaves out a portion. The data hold 140,000 or so clones, with roughly four fifths observed a single time. Specimen: PBMCs or T cells enriched from blood (not recorded which). The receptors here all came from a man in his fifties or sixties who had recovered from COVID-19.

The V call is TRBV27, the J call TRBJ1-5; 8 bases agree with TRBD1. CDR1 is MNHEY and CDR2 is SMNVEV in the germline V gene (reference sequence). CDR3 length: 15 amino acids. V dropped 5 bases and J dropped 6; count of bases not matched to a gene: 9. CDR3 coding DNA: TGTGCCAGCAGTGCAGACAGGGGATACGTTCAGCCCCAGCATTTT. Its translation is CASSADRGYVQPQHF.

This clone appeared a single time. This chain joins TRBV11-2 and TRBJ2-5, with 7 bases fitting TRBD1. Trimming cost V 5 bases and J 2 bases; bases outside gene matches: 8. CDR1 and CDR2 from the germline V gene are SGHAT and FQNNGV. CDR3 length equals 15 residues. DNA for the CDR3: TGTGCCAGCAGCCAACCCGGGACAGTGCAAGAGACCCAGTACTTC. It specifies CASSQPGTVQETQYF.

A few counts support this clone. The rearrangement uses TRBV6-2 or TRBV6-3 and TRBJ1-5, with D unclear. In germline, CDR1 is MNHEY, CDR2 SVGEGT. Deletions cut 2 bases from V and 2 bases from J, with 7 bases between. CDR3 length: 14 amino acids. The CDR3 sequence is CASSYGGGNQPQHF. The DNA of the CDR3 is TGTGCCAGCAGTTACGGTGGAGGCAATCAGCCCCAGCATTTT.

This sequence joins TRBV5-1 and TRBJ2-2; maybe TRBD2 (5 bases). Trimming pared 2 bases from V and 0 bases from J, leaving 8 bases between. Germline V CDR1 and CDR2: SGHRS, YFSETQ. The length of the CDR3 is 15 residues. The CDR3 DNA is TGCGCCAGCAGCTTTGAGGGTTCGAACACCGGGGAGCTGTTTTTT. This translates into CASSFEGSNTGELFF.

This rearrangement joins TRBV6-2 or TRBV6-3 to TRBJ2-1; TRBD1 might be the D (5 bases). Germline CDR1 is MNHEY and CDR2 is SVGEGT. The CDR3 is made up of 13 amino acids. Trimming removed 6 bases from V and 5 bases from J, with 11 bases in between. DNA of the CDR3: TGTGCCAGCAGCATAGGACAAAACAATGAGCAGTTCTTC. Its translation is CASSIGQNNEQFF.

The V call is TRBV2, the J call TRBJ1-2; a possible D gene is TRBD1 (6 bases). Trimming stripped 4 bases from V and 8 bases from J, with 14 bases between. The CDR3 consists of 13 residues. Germline-derived CDR1 and CDR2 are SNHLY and FYNNEI. Here the CDR3 DNA reads TGTGCCAGCAGTGCGCTCCGGGACAACGGCTACACCTTC. Protein sequence: CASSALRDNGYTF.

The genes are TRBV5-6 and TRBJ1-4; D remains ambiguous. Trimming stripped 0 bases from V and 7 bases from J, with 7 bases between. Germline loops: CDR1 SGHDT, CDR2 YYEEEE. The CDR3 loop spans 13 amino acids. This CDR3 reads CASSLARSEKLFF. The CDR3 DNA reads as TGTGCCAGCAGCTTGGCCCGGAGTGAAAAACTGTTTTTT.